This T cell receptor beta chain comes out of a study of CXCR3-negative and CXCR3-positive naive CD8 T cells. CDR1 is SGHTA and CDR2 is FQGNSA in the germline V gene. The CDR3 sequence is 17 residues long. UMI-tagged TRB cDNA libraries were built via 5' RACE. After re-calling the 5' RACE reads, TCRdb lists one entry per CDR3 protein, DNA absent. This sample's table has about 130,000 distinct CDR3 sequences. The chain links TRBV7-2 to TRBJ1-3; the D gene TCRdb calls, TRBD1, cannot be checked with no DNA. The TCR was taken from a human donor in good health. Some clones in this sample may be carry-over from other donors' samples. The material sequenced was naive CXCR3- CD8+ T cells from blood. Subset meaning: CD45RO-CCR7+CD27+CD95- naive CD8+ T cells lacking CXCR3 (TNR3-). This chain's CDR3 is CASSFSPGGVGGNTIYF.